Below, 5 T cell receptor beta chains from the same sample are listed, as sequenced in a study of neoadjuvant anti-PD-1 for oral cavity cancer (dated by TCRdb to the early 2020s). The time point label for this specimen denotes: after neoadjuvant nivolumab, at surgical resection. Library construction relied on the immunoSEQ multiplex PCR assay. This is the immuneACCESS table as TCRdb keeps it, with only in-frame sequences that have V and J called. A part of the clones is gone; compared with another copy, unresolved V genes explain less than half, and the rest is unexplained. The sample table holds around 13,000 clones, of which roughly 73% were seen once. The ten largest clones represent approximately 2.8% of the sample. This specimen was PBMCs, taken after nivolumab (anti-PD-1) treatment. These receptors were collected from a person aged 35-79 years with oral cavity squamous cell carcinoma.

The chain recombines TRBV7-3 with TRBJ1-4; D not resolved. CDR1 and CDR2 (germline): SGHTA, FQGTGA. CDR3 size: 13 residues. V lost 4 bases and J 10 bases, leaving 13 bases between the germline ends. Here the CDR3 reads CASSWLPEGKLFF. The CDR3 region has the DNA TGTGCCAGCAGCTGGCTACCGGAGGGAAAACTGTTTTTT.

This clone occurred once. This chain links TRBV19 with TRBJ1-2; tentative D call: TRBD1 (6 bases). The CDR3 loop spans 13 amino acids. The V end lost 5 bases, the J end lost 4 bases, and 11 bases lay between the germline ends. Germline loops: CDR1 LNHDA, CDR2 SQIVND (reference sequence). The CDR3 DNA is TGTGCCAGTAGTCCCGGGACAACCTATGGCTACACCTTC. Protein: CASSPGTTYGYTF.

The rearrangement uses TRBV15 and TRBJ1-3; TRBD1 is a possible D gene (5 bases). Trimming left V 0 bases short and J 0 bases short, with 9 bases between. Germline CDR1 is LNHNV and CDR2 is YYDKDF (reference sequence). This CDR3 has 16 residues. The CDR3 here is CATSREDTSSGNTIYF. In DNA form, the CDR3 reads TGTGCCACCAGCAGAGAGGACACCAGCTCTGGAAACACCATATATTTT.

The chain combines TRBV20-1 with TRBJ1-2; D possibly corresponds to TRBD1 (5 bases). The CDR3 runs 11 residues. V lost 1 base and J lost 8, with 8 bases in between. Germline V gene lookup returns CDR1 DFQATT and CDR2 SNEGSKA (reference sequence). The CDR3 DNA sequence: TGCAGTGCTAGAGTGGGGGAAGGCTACACCTTC. As protein: CSARVGEGYTF.

This clone occurred once. This chain joins TRBV7-3 and TRBJ2-7; the D gene is possibly TRBD2 (5 bases). Germline loops: CDR1 SGHTA, CDR2 FQGTGA. With 4 bases removed from V and 7 bases from J, the gap between germline ends came to 14 bases. The CDR3 is 13 amino acids. The CDR3 region has the DNA TGTGCCAGCAGCTCGCTAGCAGGACGGGAGCAGTACTTC. It yields the protein CASSSLAGREQYF.